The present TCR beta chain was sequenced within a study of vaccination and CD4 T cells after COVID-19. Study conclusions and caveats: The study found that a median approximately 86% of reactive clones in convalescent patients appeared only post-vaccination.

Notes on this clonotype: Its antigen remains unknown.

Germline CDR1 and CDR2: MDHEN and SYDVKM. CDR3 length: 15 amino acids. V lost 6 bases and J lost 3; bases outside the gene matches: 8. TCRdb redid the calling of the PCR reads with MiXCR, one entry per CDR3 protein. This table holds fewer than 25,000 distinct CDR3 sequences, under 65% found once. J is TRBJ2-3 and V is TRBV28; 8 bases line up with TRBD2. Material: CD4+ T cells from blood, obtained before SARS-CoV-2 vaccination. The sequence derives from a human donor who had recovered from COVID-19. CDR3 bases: TGTGCCAGCAGCCCCCTTGGGACTAGGACAGATACGCAGTATTTT. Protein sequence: CASSPLGTRTDTQYF.